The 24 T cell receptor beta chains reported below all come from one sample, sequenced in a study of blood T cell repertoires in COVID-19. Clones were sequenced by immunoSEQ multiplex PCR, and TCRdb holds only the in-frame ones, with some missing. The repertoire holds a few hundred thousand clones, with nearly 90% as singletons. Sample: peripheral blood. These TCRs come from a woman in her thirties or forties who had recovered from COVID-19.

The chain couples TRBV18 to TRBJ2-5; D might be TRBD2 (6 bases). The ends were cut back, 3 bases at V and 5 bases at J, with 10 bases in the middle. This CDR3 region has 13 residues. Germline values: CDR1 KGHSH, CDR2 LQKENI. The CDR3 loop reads CASSPEGPETQYF. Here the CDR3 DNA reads TGTGCCAGCTCACCGGAGGGCCCGGAGACCCAGTACTTC.

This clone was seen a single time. The CDR3 nucleotides are TGTGCTAGTGGTTTCGGACTAGTTAGAGGAAATGAGCAGTTCTTC. It encodes CASGFGLVRGNEQFF. V and J are TRBV12-5 and TRBJ2-1; 7 bases are shared with TRBD2. The CDR3 is 15 residues long. Germline V gives CDR1 LGHNT, CDR2 FRNRAP. The junction had 9 bases not matched to a gene; V was cut back by 3 bases and J by 7 bases.

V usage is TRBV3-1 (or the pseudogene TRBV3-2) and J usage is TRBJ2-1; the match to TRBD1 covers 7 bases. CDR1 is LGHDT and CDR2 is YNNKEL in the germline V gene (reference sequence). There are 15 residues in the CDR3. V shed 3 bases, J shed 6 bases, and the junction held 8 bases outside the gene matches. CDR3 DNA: TGTGCCAGCAGCCAGACGGGGACAGTATTCAATGAGCAGTTCTTC. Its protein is CASSQTGTVFNEQFF.

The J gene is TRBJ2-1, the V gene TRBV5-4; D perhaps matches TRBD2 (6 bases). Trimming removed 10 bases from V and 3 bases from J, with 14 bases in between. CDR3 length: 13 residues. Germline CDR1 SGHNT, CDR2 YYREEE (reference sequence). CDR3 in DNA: TGTGCCGTATACTATAGCGGCTACAATGAGCAGTTCTTC. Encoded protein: CAVYYSGYNEQFF.

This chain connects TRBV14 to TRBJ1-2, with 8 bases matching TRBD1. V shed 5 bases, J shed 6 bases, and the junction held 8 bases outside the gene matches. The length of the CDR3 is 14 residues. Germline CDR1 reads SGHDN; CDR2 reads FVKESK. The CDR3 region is CASSVSTGGHGYTF. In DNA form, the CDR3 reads TGTGCCAGCAGCGTAAGCACAGGGGGTCATGGCTACACCTTC.

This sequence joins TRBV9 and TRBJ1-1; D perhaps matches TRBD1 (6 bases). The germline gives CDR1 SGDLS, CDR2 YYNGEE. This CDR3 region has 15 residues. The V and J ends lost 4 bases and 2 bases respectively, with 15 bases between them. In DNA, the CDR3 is TGTGCCAGCAGCAACTCGGGACAAGATAACACTGAAGCTTTCTTT. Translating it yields CASSNSGQDNTEAFF.

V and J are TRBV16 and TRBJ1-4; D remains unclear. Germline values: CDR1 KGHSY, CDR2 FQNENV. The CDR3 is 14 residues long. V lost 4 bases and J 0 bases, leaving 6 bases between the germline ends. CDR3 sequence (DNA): TGTGCCAGCAGCCTTCAGGCAACTAATGAAAAACTGTTTTTT. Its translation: CASSLQATNEKLFF.

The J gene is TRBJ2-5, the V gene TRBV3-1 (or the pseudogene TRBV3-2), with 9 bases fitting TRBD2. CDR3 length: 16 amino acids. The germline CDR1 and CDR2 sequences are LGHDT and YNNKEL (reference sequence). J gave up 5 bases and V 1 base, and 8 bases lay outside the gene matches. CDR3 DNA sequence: TGTGCCAGCAGCCAAGTTAGTAGCGGGGGTTCGGAGACCCAGTACTTC. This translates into CASSQVSSGGSETQYF.

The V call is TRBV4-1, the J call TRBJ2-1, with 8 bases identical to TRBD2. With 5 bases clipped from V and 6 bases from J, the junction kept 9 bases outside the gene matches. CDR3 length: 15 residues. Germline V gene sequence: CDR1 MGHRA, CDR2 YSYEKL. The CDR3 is CASSAPGGASNEQFF. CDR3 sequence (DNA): TGCGCCAGCAGCGCCCCGGGGGGGGCTTCCAATGAGCAGTTCTTC.

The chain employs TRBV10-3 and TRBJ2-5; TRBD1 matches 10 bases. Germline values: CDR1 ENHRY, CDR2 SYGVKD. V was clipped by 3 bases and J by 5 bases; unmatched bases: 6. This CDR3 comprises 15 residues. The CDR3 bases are TGTGCCATCAGTGAAGTGACAGGGGGCGCGGAGACCCAGTACTTC. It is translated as CAISEVTGGAETQYF.

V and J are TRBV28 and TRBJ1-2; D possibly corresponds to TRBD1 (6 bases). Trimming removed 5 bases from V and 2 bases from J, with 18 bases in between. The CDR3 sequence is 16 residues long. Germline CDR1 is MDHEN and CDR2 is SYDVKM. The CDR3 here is CASSAPQGAWNYGYTF. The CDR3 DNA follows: TGTGCCAGCAGTGCCCCACAGGGCGCCTGGAACTATGGCTACACCTTC.

CDR3 amino acids: CASSVEGTPRLRETQYF. The CDR3 bases are TGTGCCAGCAGCGTAGAAGGTACGCCTAGACTGCGCGAGACCCAGTACTTC. The V call is TRBV9, the J call TRBJ2-5, with D unresolved. V lost 0 bases, J lost 5 bases, and 20 bases lay in between. Germline V CDR1 and CDR2: SGDLS, YYNGEE. The CDR3 extends over 17 amino acids.

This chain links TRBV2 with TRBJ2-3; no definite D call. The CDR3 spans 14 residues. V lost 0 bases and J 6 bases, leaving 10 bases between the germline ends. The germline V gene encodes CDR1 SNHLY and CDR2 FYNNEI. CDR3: CASSEAWIGDTQYF. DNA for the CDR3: TGTGCCAGCAGTGAAGCGTGGATCGGGGATACGCAGTATTTT.

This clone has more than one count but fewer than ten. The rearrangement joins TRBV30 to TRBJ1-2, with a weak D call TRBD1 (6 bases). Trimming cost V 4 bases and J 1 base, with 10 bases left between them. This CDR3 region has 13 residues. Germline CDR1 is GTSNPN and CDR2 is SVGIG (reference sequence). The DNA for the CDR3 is TGTGCCTGGAACAGGGTTGGTAACTATGGCTACACCTTC. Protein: CAWNRVGNYGYTF.

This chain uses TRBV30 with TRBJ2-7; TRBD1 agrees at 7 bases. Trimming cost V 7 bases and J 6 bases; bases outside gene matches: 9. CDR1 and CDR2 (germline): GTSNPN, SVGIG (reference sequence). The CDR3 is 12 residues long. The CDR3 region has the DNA TGTGCCTACAGGGGCGGCAGGGGCGAGCAGTACGTC. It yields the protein CAYRGGRGEQYV.

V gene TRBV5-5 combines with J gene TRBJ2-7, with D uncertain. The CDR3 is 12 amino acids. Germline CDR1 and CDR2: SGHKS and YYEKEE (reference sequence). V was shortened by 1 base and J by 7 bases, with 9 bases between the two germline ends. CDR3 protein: CASSLRAGEQYV. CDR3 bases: TGTGCCAGCAGCTTGAGAGCAGGTGAGCAGTACGTC.

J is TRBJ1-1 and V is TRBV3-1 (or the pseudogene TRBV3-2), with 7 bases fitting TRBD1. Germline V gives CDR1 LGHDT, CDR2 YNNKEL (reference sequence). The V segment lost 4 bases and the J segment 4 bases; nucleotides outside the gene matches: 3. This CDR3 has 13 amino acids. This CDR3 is CASSPPGGTEAFF. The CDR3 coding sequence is TGTGCCAGCAGCCCTCCAGGGGGCACTGAAGCTTTCTTT.

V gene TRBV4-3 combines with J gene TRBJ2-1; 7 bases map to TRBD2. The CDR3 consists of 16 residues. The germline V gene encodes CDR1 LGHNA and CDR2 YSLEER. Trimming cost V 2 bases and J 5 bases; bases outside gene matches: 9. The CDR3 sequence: CASSQSPSGRNNEQFF. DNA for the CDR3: TGCGCCAGCAGCCAAAGCCCTAGCGGACGTAACAATGAGCAGTTCTTC.

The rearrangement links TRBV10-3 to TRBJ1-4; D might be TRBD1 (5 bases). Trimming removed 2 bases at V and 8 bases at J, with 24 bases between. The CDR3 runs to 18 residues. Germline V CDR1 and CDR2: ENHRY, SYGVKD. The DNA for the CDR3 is TGTGCCATCAGTGAGCCCGGGGGAGGGTCAGGTCGTAGAGAAAAACTGTTTTTT. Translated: CAISEPGGGSGRREKLFF.

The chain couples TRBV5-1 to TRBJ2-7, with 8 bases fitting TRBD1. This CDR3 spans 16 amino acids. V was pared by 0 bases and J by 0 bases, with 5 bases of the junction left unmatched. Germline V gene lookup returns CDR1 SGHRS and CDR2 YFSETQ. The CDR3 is CASSLGDRPSSYEQYF. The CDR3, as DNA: TGCGCCAGCAGCTTGGGGGACAGGCCCAGCTCCTACGAGCAGTACTTC.

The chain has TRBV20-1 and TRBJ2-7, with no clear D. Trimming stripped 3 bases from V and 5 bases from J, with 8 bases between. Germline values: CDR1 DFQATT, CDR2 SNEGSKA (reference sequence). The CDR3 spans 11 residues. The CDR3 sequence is CSARNADEQYV. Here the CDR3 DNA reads TGCAGTGCTAGGAACGCAGACGAGCAGTACGTC.

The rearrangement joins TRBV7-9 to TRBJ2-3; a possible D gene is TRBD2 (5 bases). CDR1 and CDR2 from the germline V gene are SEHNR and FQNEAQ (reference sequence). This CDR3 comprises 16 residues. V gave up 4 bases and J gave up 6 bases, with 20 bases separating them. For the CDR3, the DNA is TGTGCCAGCAGCTCATTGGAAGGGCGGGTGGGGGATACGCAGTATTTT. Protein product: CASSSLEGRVGDTQYF. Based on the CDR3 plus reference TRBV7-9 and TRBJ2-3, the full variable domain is DTGVSQNPRHKITKRGQNVTFRCDPISEHNRLYWYRQTLGQGPEFLTYFQNEAQLEKSRLLSDRFSAERPKGSFSTLEIQRTEQGDSAMYLCASSSLEGRVGDTQYFGPGTRLTVL.

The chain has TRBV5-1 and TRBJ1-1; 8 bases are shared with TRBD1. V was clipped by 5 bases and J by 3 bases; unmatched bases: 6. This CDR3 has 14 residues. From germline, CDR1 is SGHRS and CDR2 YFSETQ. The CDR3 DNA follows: TGCGCCAGCAGTCAGGGGGCAGAGTACACTGAAGCTTTCTTT. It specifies CASSQGAEYTEAFF.

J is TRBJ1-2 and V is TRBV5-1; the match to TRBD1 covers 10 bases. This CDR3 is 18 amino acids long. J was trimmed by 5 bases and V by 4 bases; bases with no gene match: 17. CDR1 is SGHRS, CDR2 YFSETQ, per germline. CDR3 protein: CASSAGGTGAIVGYGYTF. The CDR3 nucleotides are TGCGCCAGCAGCGCGGGTGGGACAGGGGCGATCGTCGGATATGGCTACACCTTC.